Included here is one TCR beta chain sequence, with context. As originally analysed: Reference gene primer amplification in the assay estimated nucleated cell counts. Produced via immunoSEQ multiplex PCR; TCRdb's table is partial and in-frame only. V, J and clone size are those of that table, while D and trimming were read from the DNA. The sample comprises approximately 160,000 clones, around 80% of which are singletons, and 8% to 9.5% rests with the top ten. Germline V gene data show CDR1 as LGHDT and CDR2 as YNNKEL (reference sequence). V lost 1 base and J 6 bases, leaving 10 bases between the germline ends. The CDR3 consists of 13 residues. These data are taken from a study of blood T cell repertoires in COVID-19. Study in general: The United States, Italy and Spain supplied acute and convalescent COVID-19 samples. T cells, B-cell-depleted T cells, or PBMCs provided the cDNA or gDNA that served as material.

This TCR derives from an elderly woman with active or convalescent COVID-19. The material sequenced was peripheral blood. The rearrangement links TRBV3-1 (or the pseudogene TRBV3-2) to TRBJ2-7; the D gene is possibly TRBD1 (7 bases). CDR3 region: CASSQGQGGEQYF. CDR3 nucleotide sequence: TGTGCCAGCAGCCAAGGACAGGGAGGCGAGCAGTACTTC.